The TCR beta chain described here comes from a study of blood T cell repertoires in COVID-19. Study information: Acute-phase and convalescent COVID-19 samples originated in the United States, Italy and Spain. T cells, B-cell-depleted T cells, or PBMCs provided the cDNA or gDNA that served as material.

Followed longitudinally, the Seattle patients had been enrolled during active infection. Libraries were prepared by immunoSEQ multiplex PCR; TCRdb keeps only in-frame clonotypes and omits some of them. Of some 210,000 clones listed, 80% to 95% are singletons. From germline, CDR1 is SGHRS and CDR2 YFSETQ. Trimming shortened V by 0 bases and J by 7 bases, and 8 bases separated the two germline ends. The CDR3 sequence is 13 residues long. The sequencing input was peripheral blood. This clonotype was obtained from a man aged 55 to 70 with COVID-19, enrolled during active disease. The V call is TRBV5-1, the J call TRBJ1-5; D perhaps matches TRBD1 (5 bases). The CDR3 DNA sequence: TGCGCCAGCAGCTTGGAAGGGGCCCAGCCCCAGCATTTT. This codes for CASSLEGAQPQHF.